This T cell receptor (beta chain) was captured by sequencing in a study of cytomegalovirus exposure and HLA in healthy donors. The overall study: Earlier, 150 million to 200 million T cells were analyzed, and 117 million unique TCR beta sequences were found among them.

Use of 60 Vbeta and 13 Jbeta primers characterized the PCR. Data came from immunoSEQ multiplex PCR; TCRdb stores just in-frame clones and leaves some out. The table includes roughly 200,000 clones, roughly 74% detected once. Concerning this clone: Its antigen is still unknown.

Looked up from germline, CDR1 is KGHSH and CDR2 is LQKENI. V was clipped by 4 bases and J by 5 bases; unmatched bases: 9. This CDR3 has 15 amino acids. Study observations and caveats: Productive status was seen about 87% or about 30% of the time for most TCR beta V segments in an earlier analysis. A later analysis appeared to link common viral pathogens to several of the most significant clusters. Researchers reported that three CMV-associated chains were confirmed in vitro as CMV antigen-specific.

This sequence originates from a female donor in good health and CMV-seronegative. The chain has TRBV18 and TRBJ1-2; 8 bases line up with TRBD1. Sequences were obtained from PBMCs. As DNA, the CDR3 is TGTGCCAGCTCACAAACAGGACAGGGATATTATGGCTACACCTTC. Protein sequence: CASSQTGQGYYGYTF.